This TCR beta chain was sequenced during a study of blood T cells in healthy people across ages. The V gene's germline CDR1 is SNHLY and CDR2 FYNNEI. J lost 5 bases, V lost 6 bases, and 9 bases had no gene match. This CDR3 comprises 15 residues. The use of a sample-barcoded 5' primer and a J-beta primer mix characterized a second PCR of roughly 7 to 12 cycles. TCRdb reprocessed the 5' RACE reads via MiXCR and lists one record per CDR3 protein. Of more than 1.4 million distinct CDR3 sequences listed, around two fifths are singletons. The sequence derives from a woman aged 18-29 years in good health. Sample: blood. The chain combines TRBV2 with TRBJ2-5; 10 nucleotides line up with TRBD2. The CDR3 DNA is TGTGCCAGCAGGGGGCTAGCGGGAGAAAGGGAGACCCAGTACTTC. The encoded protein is CASRGLAGERETQYF.